This T cell receptor beta chain was retrieved from a study of cytomegalovirus exposure and HLA in healthy donors. Across the study: Previous work identified 95 million to 140 million unique TCR beta sequences from about 179 million T cells. Broader study findings: Reportedly, HLA-A and HLA-B alleles of most subjects were accurately predicted from TCR beta. A later analysis found common viral pathogens apparently linked to several of the most significant clusters. In an earlier analysis, in roughly 580 donors, most V segments appeared productive either ~87% or ~30% of the time.

Germline CDR1 LNHDA, CDR2 SQIVND (reference sequence). V lost 3 bases and J lost 1; bases outside the gene matches: 0. The CDR3 extends over 13 amino acids. This PCR relied on a set of 60 Vbeta primers and 13 Jbeta primers. Here immunoSEQ multiplex PCR was the method, and the copy in TCRdb shows in-frame clones only, minus some. The sample lists about 160,000 clones, roughly 87% occurring once. Details on this clone: What it recognizes is unknown.

The source material was PBMCs. The chain employs TRBV19 and TRBJ2-7, with 7 bases aligning to TRBD2. The source of this sequence is a woman younger than 45 in good health and CMV-seronegative. The CDR3 reads CASSIGGSYEQYF. CDR3 sequence (DNA): TGTGCCAGTAGTATCGGGGGGTCCTACGAGCAGTACTTC.